This record covers a single T cell receptor beta chain. Produced via immunoSEQ multiplex PCR; TCRdb's table is partial and in-frame only. The data contain about 400,000 clones, 83% of them seen just once; the ten biggest clones take up approximately 7.8%. The data were obtained in a study of Ad26.COV2.S vaccination and SARS-CoV-2 variants. Specified treatment: 15 to 20 received Ad26.COV2.S at low or high dose, single or two shots; several received placebo; per-sample allocation not given. Material that was analyzed had been drawn on day 63 after the first vaccine or placebo injection. The CDR3 extends over 12 amino acids. The V end was cut by 4 bases, the J end by 1 base, with 7 bases between. The germline V gene encodes CDR1 SQVTM and CDR2 ANQGSEA.

The chain carries TRBV29-1 and TRBJ1-1, with no clear D. This sample comprised peripheral blood, obtained in a trial of Ad26.COV2.S vaccine versus placebo. This receptor was obtained from a person between 18 and 60 years old who received the Ad26.COV2.S COVID-19 vaccine or a placebo. The CDR3 loop is CSVVKQNTEAFF. The CDR3 nucleotides are TGCAGCGTTGTTAAACAGAACACTGAAGCTTTCTTT.